This T cell receptor beta chain was recorded in a study of blood T cell repertoires in COVID-19. The wider study: PBMCs, B-cell-depleted T cells, or T cells were the source of the cDNA or gDNA that made up the material.

The CDR3 totals 13 residues. Germline loops: CDR1 KGHSH, CDR2 LQKENI. V was pared by 6 bases and J by 2 bases, with 11 bases between. Authors' analysis steps: Reference gene primer amplification gave nucleated cell count estimates. TCRdb keeps only in-frame clones here, not all; method: immunoSEQ multiplex PCR. Clone size and V and J calls were adopted from that table, with D and trimming inferred from the DNA. This table has about 280,000 clones, 88% appearing once. The sequence was obtained from a woman aged 25-40 years with COVID-19, enrolled during active disease. The chain recombines TRBV18 with TRBJ2-7; tentative D call: TRBD2 (6 bases). What was sequenced was peripheral blood. CDR3 nucleotide sequence: TGTGCCAGCTCCCTTACTAGCCCCTACGAGCAGTACTTC. It specifies CASSLTSPYEQYF.